The 13 T cell receptor beta chains below all came from one sample that was sequenced in a study of regulatory dendritic cells for organ transplantation. No cognate antigen is known for these TCRs. Assay used: immunoSEQ multiplex PCR; TCRdb lists only in-frame clones, some missing. The data show more than 10,000 clones, about three fifths seen once. CFSE-labeled sorted T cells met regulatory or mature dendritic cells for about five days. Sequencing used naive CD8+ T cells from blood cultured with dendritic cells. Subset reported: CD45RA+ naive T cells. The receptors were gathered from a human donor in good health.

The chain carries TRBV6-5 and TRBJ2-1, with D unclear. Germline V gene lookup returns CDR1 MNHEY and CDR2 SVGAGI. This CDR3 spans 13 amino acids. With 6 bases removed from V and 0 bases from J, the gap between germline ends came to 6 bases. The CDR3 is CASSPSSYNEQFF. In nucleotides, the CDR3 is TGTGCCAGCAGCCCTAGCTCCTACAATGAGCAGTTCTTC.

The rearrangement uses TRBV27 and TRBJ2-5; D gene unclear. Germline V lookup: CDR1 MNHEY, CDR2 SMNVEV (reference sequence). Between the trimmed V and J ends, which lost 0 bases and 4 bases, there was a span of 9 bases. The CDR3 has 14 amino acids. DNA for the CDR3: TGTGCCAGCAGTTTATCCCAGGTCGGAGAGACCCAGTACTTC. This translates into CASSLSQVGETQYF.

This chain links TRBV11-2 with TRBJ2-7, with TRBD1 matching 11 bases. V lost 10 bases to trimming and J lost 7 bases; unmatched junction nucleotides: 9. The CDR3 covers 13 residues. Per the germline V gene, CDR1 is SGHAT and CDR2 is FQNNGV. CDR3 nucleotides: TGTGCCACTCGGTCGGACAGGGGGCAAGAGCAGTACTTC. Its protein product is CATRSDRGQEQYF.

The V call is TRBV18, the J call TRBJ2-3, with 12 positions matching TRBD2. The CDR3 runs to 16 residues. V lost 4 bases and J lost 4; bases outside the gene matches: 6. Germline V gene data show CDR1 as KGHSH and CDR2 as LQKENI. The CDR3 bases are TGTGCCAGCTCACTCAGGACTAGCGGGATTGCAGATACGCAGTATTTT. As protein: CASSLRTSGIADTQYF. Full variable domain (rest looked up from reference TRBV18 and TRBJ2-3): NAGVMQNPRHLVRRRGQEARLRCSPMKGHSHVYWYRQLPEEGLKFMVYLQKENIIDESGMPKERFSAEFPKEGPSILRIQQVVRGDSAAYFCASSLRTSGIADTQYFGPGTRLTVL.

J is TRBJ2-2 and V is TRBV7-8; D possibly corresponds to TRBD1 (5 bases). The CDR3 is 17 residues long. Germline V gene sequence: CDR1 SGHVS, CDR2 FQNEAQ. V was shortened by 1 base and J by 3 bases, with 15 bases between the two germline ends. The CDR3: CASSLDRWGLDTGELFF. The DNA of the CDR3 is TGTGCCAGCAGCTTAGACCGTTGGGGCTTGGACACCGGGGAGCTGTTTTTT.

The V and J genes are TRBV7-9 and TRBJ2-1; the match to TRBD2 covers 14 bases. J gave up 9 bases and V 5 bases, and 6 bases lay outside the gene matches. The CDR3 is made up of 15 amino acids. CDR1 SEHNR and CDR2 FQNEAQ come from the germline V gene (reference sequence). The CDR3 DNA reads as TGTGCCAGCAGCCAGACTAGCGGGGGGGCGTCTGAGCAGTTCTTC. Translation gives CASSQTSGGASEQFF.

This clone came up a few times. Additional DNA sequences in this sample encode the identical CDR3. The chain combines TRBV29-1 with TRBJ2-7; TRBD1 matches 7 bases. CDR1 is SQVTM, CDR2 ANQGSEA, per germline. This CDR3 spans 12 amino acids. Trimming removed 5 bases from V and 2 bases from J; junction bases left unmatched: 3. The CDR3 nucleotides read TGCAGCGTTCAACAGGGGCCCTACGAGCAGTACTTC. Residues: CSVQQGPYEQYF.

The chain joins TRBV6-5 to TRBJ2-2; D could derive from TRBD1 or TRBD2 (5 bases each). Germline lookup yields CDR1 MNHEY and CDR2 SVGAGI. This CDR3 spans 15 amino acids. V was shortened by 6 bases and J by 3 bases, with 14 bases between the two germline ends. CDR3 loop: CASSYGAGDTGELFF. The CDR3 nucleotides read TGTGCCAGCAGCTACGGGGCCGGTGACACCGGGGAGCTGTTTTTT.

This rearrangement joins TRBV4-1 to TRBJ2-7; D unresolved. V was pared by 0 bases and J by 4 bases, with 7 bases between. Germline assignment: CDR1 MGHRA and CDR2 YSYEKL. The CDR3 runs 13 residues. The CDR3 bases are TGCGCCAGCAGCCAAGAGGTCCAGTACGAGCAGTACTTC. This gives the protein CASSQEVQYEQYF.

In its sample, this clone was seen a few times. V gene TRBV4-1 combines with J gene TRBJ2-7; 11 bases map to TRBD1. V shed 0 bases, J shed 4 bases, and the junction held 2 bases outside the gene matches. Looked up from germline, CDR1 is MGHRA and CDR2 is YSYEKL. The CDR3 has 15 amino acids. This CDR3 is CASSQEGQGAYEQYF. In DNA form, the CDR3 reads TGCGCCAGCAGCCAAGAAGGACAGGGGGCTTACGAGCAGTACTTC.

This clone was observed a handful of times. The gene calls are TRBV19 and TRBJ2-7, with TRBD1 matching 9 bases. Unmatched junction bases numbered 14, after V lost 4 bases and J lost 4 bases. The length of the CDR3 is 17 residues. In germline, CDR1 is LNHDA, CDR2 SQIVND (reference sequence). Written as DNA, the CDR3 is TGTGCCAGTAGTACTATTAAGTTCCCGGGACAGGGTTACGAGCAGTACTTC. Its protein is CASSTIKFPGQGYEQYF.

The CDR3 nucleotides read TGTGCCAGTAGTCCATGGAGGGAGACAGGGGCTAACTATGGCTACACCTTC. Translated, it gives CASSPWRETGANYGYTF. This sequence joins TRBV19 and TRBJ1-2, with 8 nucleotides matching TRBD1. The J segment lost 0 bases and the V segment lost 5 bases, leaving 11 bases of the junction unmatched. CDR3 length equals 17 residues. CDR1 and CDR2 (germline): LNHDA, SQIVND (reference sequence).

V usage is TRBV4-3 and J usage is TRBJ1-6; no reliable D call. From germline, CDR1 is LGHNA and CDR2 YSLEER. V was clipped by 0 bases and J by 9 bases, with 12 bases between them. CDR3 size: 15 residues. The CDR3 DNA follows: TGCGCCAGCAGCCAAGATCGTACAGTACTTTCACCCCTCCACTTT. Its translation: CASSQDRTVLSPLHF.